This TCR beta chain was captured by sequencing in a study of T cell repertoires in cytomegalovirus infection. This clonotype was observed a handful of times. No antigen is known for it. From the reads, TCRdb called clonotypes with MiXCR, one entry per CDR3 protein. Among 110,000 to 150,000 distinct CDR3 sequences listed, about 31% were seen once. V was clipped by 7 bases and J by 4 bases, with 17 bases between them. CDR3 length: 14 residues. The V gene's germline CDR1 is MDHEN and CDR2 SYDVKM. This sequence was found in a human donor in good health (CMV status not recorded). Some clones in this sample may be carry-over from other donors' samples. V usage is TRBV28 and J usage is TRBJ2-7; TRBD2 might be the D (5 bases). Sequencing used CD8+ T cells from cultured PBMCs, obtained from culture after CMV antigen stimulation. CDR3 in amino acids: CASTPRGHLYEQYF. CDR3 DNA: TGTGCCAGCACACCCCGGGGTCACCTTTACGAGCAGTACTTC.